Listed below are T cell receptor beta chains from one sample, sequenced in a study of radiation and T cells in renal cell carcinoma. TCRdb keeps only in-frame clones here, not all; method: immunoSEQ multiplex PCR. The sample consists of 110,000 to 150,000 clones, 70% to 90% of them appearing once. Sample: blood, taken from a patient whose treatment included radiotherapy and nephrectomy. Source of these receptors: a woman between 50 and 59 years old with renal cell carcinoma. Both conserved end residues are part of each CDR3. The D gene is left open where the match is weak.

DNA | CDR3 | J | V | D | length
TGTGCCAGTAGGTCTCAGGGGGCTGGGACTGAAGCTTTCTTT | CASRSQGAGTEAFF | TRBJ1-1 | TRBV19 | TRBD1 | 14
TGTGCCAGCAGAACAGGGATAGGGAACACTGAAGCTTTCTTT | CASRTGIGNTEAFF | TRBJ1-1 | TRBV2 | NA | 14
TGCGCCAGCAGCTTCAGGGTTTTGCGTTCCGGGGAATCCTTATTGGAGGGCTACACCTTC | CASSFRVLRSGESLLEGYTF | TRBJ1-2 | TRBV5-1 | NA | 20
TGTGCCAGCAGCTTCATAAGCGGTCTAAGCACAGATACGCAGTATTTT | CASSFISGLSTDTQYF | TRBJ2-3 | TRBV7-9 | NA | 16
TGTGCCAGTTCCTCTACGACAGGGCGAGCTTTCTTT | CASSSTTGRAFF | TRBJ1-1 | TRBV19 | TRBD1 | 12
TGTGCCAGCAGCTTCAGGGGCTCCTACGAGCAGTACTTC | CASSFRGSYEQYF | TRBJ2-7 | TRBV5-8 | NA | 13
TGTGCCAGCAGCGTAGAAGGGTACCCAAAACCCCCTAACTATGGCTACACCTTC | CASSVEGYPKPPNYGYTF | TRBJ1-2 | TRBV9 | NA | 18
TGTGCCAGCAGTTACGCCCTAGCGGGACAGCCATACTTC | CASSYALAGQPYF | TRBJ2-5 | TRBV6-5 | TRBD2 | 13
TGTGCCAGCAGTGCGCTACCCGACGCGGCCTACGAGCAGTACTTC | CASSALPDAAYEQYF | TRBJ2-7 | TRBV6-1 | NA | 15
TGCGCCAGCAGCCAAGAGCTAGCGGGGGGGCCTTACAATGAGCAGTTCTTC | CASSQELAGGPYNEQFF | TRBJ2-1 | TRBV7-9 | TRBD2 | 17
TGTGCCAGTAGTAACACGGACAGGGACCACACTGAAGCTTTCTTT | CASSNTDRDHTEAFF | TRBJ1-1 | TRBV19 | TRBD1 | 15
TGTGCCAGCAGTAACAGTGAAACCTACGAGCAGTACTTC | CASSNSETYEQYF | TRBJ2-7 | TRBV6-6 | NA | 13
TGTGCCATCAGTGAGTGGGGAGGACAGAAACATCAGCCCCAGCATTTT | CAISEWGGQKHQPQHF | TRBJ1-5 | TRBV10-3 | NA | 16
TGTGCCAGCAGTTCCCCCGGGACAGGATTTTTCGAGCAGTACTTC | CASSSPGTGFFEQYF | TRBJ2-7 | TRBV6-5 | TRBD1 | 15
TGCGCCAGCAGCTCACAGGGTGCCCAGTATAATTCACCCCTCCACTTT | CASSSQGAQYNSPLHF | TRBJ1-6 | TRBV5-1 | NA | 16
TGTGCCAGCAGCTCATATGAATTAGATACGCAGTATTTT | CASSSYELDTQYF | TRBJ2-3 | TRBV7-9 | NA | 13
TGCGCCAGCAGCCAAGATGTTACGCGGGAGACCCAGTACTTC | CASSQDVTRETQYF | TRBJ2-5 | TRBV4-1 | NA | 14
TGCGCCAGCAGTCAATCTACCGATGTTAACTCTGGAAACACCATATATTTT | CASSQSTDVNSGNTIYF | TRBJ1-3 | TRBV23-1 | NA | 17
TGTGCCAGCAGTTACGAGCGGAACTACGAGCAGTACTTC | CASSYERNYEQYF | TRBJ2-7 | TRBV27 | NA | 13
TGTGCCAGCTCATCGTCCGGGCCCGCCTACGAGCAGTACTTC | CASSSSGPAYEQYF | TRBJ2-7 | TRBV18 | NA | 14
TGTGCCAGTTTGACCGGGGCATCGGCCGGGGAGCTGTTTTTT | CASLTGASAGELFF | TRBJ2-2 | TRBV2 | NA | 14
TGTGCCAGCAGCTCAGGCGCGCAGGATAACACCGGGGAGCTGTTTTTT | CASSSGAQDNTGELFF | TRBJ2-2 | TRBV28 | NA | 16
TGCGCCAGCAGTGACCCCGGGAGGGAGAACACTGAAGCTTTCTTT | CASSDPGRENTEAFF | TRBJ1-1 | TRBV10-2 | NA | 15
TGTGCCAGCAGTACTGGGCAGAATGAAAAACTGTTTTTT | CASSTGQNEKLFF | TRBJ1-4 | TRBV7-9 | NA | 13
TGTGCTAGTGGTTTAATCACAGATACGCAGTATTTT | CASGLITDTQYF | TRBJ2-3 | TRBV12-5 | NA | 12
TGTGCCAGCAGTGTAGCGGACAGGACGGGAAACACCATATATTTT | CASSVADRTGNTIYF | TRBJ1-3 | TRBV25-1 | TRBD1 | 15
TGTGCCAGCAGTGAGATTCAGGGAGAAAATGAAAAACTGTTTTTT | CASSEIQGENEKLFF | TRBJ1-4 | TRBV2 | NA | 15
TGTGCCAGCAGGGATGGACAGGTCGCCGAGCAGTACTTC | CASRDGQVAEQYF | TRBJ2-7 | TRBV5-6 | TRBD1 | 13